The clone carrying this T cell receptor beta chain has a handful of counts. The antigen is unknown. The sample comes from a study of T cells after yellow fever vaccination. Study-wide findings and caveats: Clonotypes appearing in both CD4 and CD8 compartments existed, and their share was small. In FACS-sorted repertoires, abundant clonotypes from the bulk population could appear as contaminants. At around 95% for CD4 and over 80% for CD8, most primary-vaccination clones showed up again after the booster.

The CDR3 contains 14 residues. From germline, CDR1 is ENHRY and CDR2 SYGVKD. V lost 5 bases and J 4 bases, leaving 12 bases between the germline ends. Conversion of TCR transcripts into cDNA relied on 5'RACE template switching, which added a universal primer site and UMIs. TCRdb reprocessed the 5' RACE reads via MiXCR and lists one record per CDR3 protein. The sample contains about 340,000 distinct CDR3 sequences, roughly 8.7% of which appear only once. Sequenced here: PBMCs, sampled on the day of the first yellow fever vaccination. This receptor was obtained from a man aged 18 to 29 who received the YFV17D yellow fever vaccine. This chain connects TRBV10-3 to TRBJ2-1; D unclear. The CDR3 is CAISTRQLYNEQFF. In DNA, the CDR3 is TGTGCCATCAGTACCCGACAATTATACAATGAGCAGTTCTTC.